The T cell receptor beta chain under discussion was sequenced for a study of cytomegalovirus exposure and HLA in healthy donors. Points from the study as a whole: An analysis was carried out later, and it reportedly showed fewer N-insertions in an Asian-associated ancestry cluster than the 666-donor mean. Cytomegalovirus association was assigned to under 200 TCR beta chains. A later analysis showed that HLA-associated TCR beta chains had undergone more clonal expansion than equally common others. It was reported that the classifier diagnosed cytomegalovirus status with high specificity and sensitivity in both the original and validation cohorts.

V shed 5 bases and J shed 2 bases, with 15 bases lying between them. The germline gives CDR1 MGHRA, CDR2 YSYEKL. There are 15 residues in the CDR3. A remark on this clone: Its specificity is unknown.

A multiplex PCR was run with 60 Vbeta primers and 13 Jbeta primers. Profiling relied on immunoSEQ multiplex PCR, and the TCRdb table lists in-frame clones only, not all of them. The sample holds under 200,000 clones, more than 80% seen once. The clonotype comes from a woman between 18 and 29 years old in good health and CMV-seronegative. The J gene is TRBJ2-5, the V gene TRBV4-1; D possibly corresponds to TRBD2 (6 bases). Material for sequencing was PBMCs. The CDR3 DNA is TGCGCCAGCAGCTATCTAAGCGGAGGGCAAGAGACCCAGTACTTC. The encoded protein is CASSYLSGGQETQYF.